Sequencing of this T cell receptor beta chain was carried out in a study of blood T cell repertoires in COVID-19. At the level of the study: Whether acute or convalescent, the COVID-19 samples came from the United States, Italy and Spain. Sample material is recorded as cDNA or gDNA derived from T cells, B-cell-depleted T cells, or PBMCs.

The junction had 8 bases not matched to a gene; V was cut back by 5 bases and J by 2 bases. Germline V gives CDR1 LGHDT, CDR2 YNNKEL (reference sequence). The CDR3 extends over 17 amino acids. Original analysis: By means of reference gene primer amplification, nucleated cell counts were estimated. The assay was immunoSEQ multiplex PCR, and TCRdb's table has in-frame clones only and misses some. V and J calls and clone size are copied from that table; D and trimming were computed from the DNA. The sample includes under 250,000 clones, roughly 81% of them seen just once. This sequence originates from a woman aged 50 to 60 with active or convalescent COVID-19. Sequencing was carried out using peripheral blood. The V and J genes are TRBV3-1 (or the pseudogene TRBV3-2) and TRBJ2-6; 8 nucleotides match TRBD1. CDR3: CASSANRGKPGANVLTF. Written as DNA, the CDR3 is TGTGCCAGCAGCGCAAACAGGGGGAAACCTGGGGCCAACGTCCTGACTTTC.